The T cell receptor (beta chain) under discussion was sequenced for a study of CD8 T cells in ankylosing spondylitis. Study results and caveats: What seemed typical of ankylosing spondylitis blood was a TCR beta motif built from roughly eight highly homologous variants.

TCRdb redid the calling of the 5' RACE reads with MiXCR, one entry per CDR3 protein. This repertoire shows under 850,000 distinct CDR3 sequences, under 20% found once; its top ten account for 19%. This clonotype appeared a few times. What it binds is unknown. The CDR3 is 12 amino acids. Germline lookup yields CDR1 SQVTM and CDR2 ANQGSEA. The V and J ends lost 3 bases and 2 bases respectively, with 7 bases between them. The sequence was collected from a male donor with ankylosing spondylitis. The genes are TRBV29-1 and TRBJ1-2; no firm D call. Sequenced: blood, either unsorted or a sorted T cell fraction (not recorded which). The CDR3 nucleotides are TGCAGCGTTGAGCGGCAGAACTATGGCTACACCTTC. Translating it yields CSVERQNYGYTF.